The entry below gives a single T cell receptor (beta chain) sequence along with its context. This sample is part of a study of blood T cell repertoires in COVID-19. Overall study context: Donors in the United States, Italy and Spain gave samples during acute or convalescent COVID-19. PBMCs, B-cell-depleted T cells, or T cells were the source of the cDNA or gDNA that made up the material.

How the authors handled the data: Amplification of reference gene primers was used by the study to estimate nucleated cell counts. Only in-frame clones appear in the TCRdb table, and some are missing; sequencing was by immunoSEQ multiplex PCR. Clonal size and the V and J genes are those of that table, whereas D and trimming came from the DNA. The repertoire consists of roughly 38,000 clones, with around 80% occurring once and the leading ten covering 33%. CDR3 length equals 14 residues. With V trimmed by 4 bases and J by 5 bases, 7 bases remained unmatched. The germline CDR1 and CDR2 sequences are SGHRS and YFSETQ.

Sequenced: peripheral blood. The TCR originated in a man in his sixties with acute or convalescent COVID-19. J is TRBJ2-7 and V is TRBV5-1, with 9 bases lining up with TRBD1. The DNA of the CDR3 is TGCGCCAGCAGCCCGCCGGGACAGGGCCACGAGCAGTACTTC. Translating gives CASSPPGQGHEQYF.